The 16 T cell receptor beta chains listed next were all sequenced from one sample in a study of a mutant IDH1 vaccine in newly diagnosed glioma. Time point of the sample: week 5, during vaccination. Every single dose of the vaccine, 300 ug of mutant IDH1 20-mer peptide, came with topical imiquimod. Antigen specificity for these receptors is unknown. Repertoires were generated with immunoSEQ multiplex PCR, while TCRdb's copy carries only in-frame clones and drops some. The sample lists 40,000 to 55,000 clones; more than 70% were seen once. Sample: PBMCs, taken from a glioma patient whose treatment included an IDH1 peptide vaccine. These receptors were collected from a man aged 50-60 years with glioma.

This clone was counted once. J is TRBJ2-7 and V is TRBV4-2; 7 bases line up with TRBD1. This CDR3 is built from 16 residues. Germline CDR1 reads LGHNA; CDR2 reads YNFKEQ. V dropped 1 base and J dropped 1; count of bases not matched to a gene: 7. CDR3 nucleotides: TGTGCCAGCAGCCAAGTAAGCCGGGACAGATCCTACGAGCAGTACTTC. Protein: CASSQVSRDRSYEQYF.

CDR3 residues: CASSPFTGKDEKLFF. CDR3 DNA sequence: TGTGCCAGCTCACCTTTTACAGGGAAGGACGAAAAACTGTTTTTT. J is TRBJ1-4 and V is TRBV18; perhaps TRBD1 as D (6 bases). V lost 3 bases and J lost 8, with 16 bases in between. The CDR3 is 15 residues long. The germline gives CDR1 KGHSH, CDR2 LQKENI.

Only one count was recorded for this clone. The V gene is TRBV11-3, the J gene TRBJ2-3; unclear D gene. The CDR3 is 13 residues long. The ends were cut back, 3 bases at V and 2 bases at J, with 6 bases in the middle. Per germline, CDR1 SGHNT and CDR2 YENEEA. The CDR3 loop reads CASSFQLTDTQYF. CDR3 coding DNA: TGTGCCAGCAGCTTCCAGCTCACAGATACGCAGTATTTT.

V gene TRBV5-1 combines with J gene TRBJ2-7; 9 bases agree with TRBD2. Germline values: CDR1 SGHRS, CDR2 YFSETQ. Trimming took 4 bases from V and 4 from J; bases not matched to a gene: 6. CDR3 length: 14 residues. CDR3 region: CASSVSGGIYEQYF. CDR3 nucleotides: TGCGCCAGCAGCGTTAGCGGGGGAATATACGAGCAGTACTTC.

This clone was counted only a few times. The J gene is TRBJ1-4, the V gene TRBV7-8, with 7 bases fitting TRBD1. Germline CDR1 and CDR2: SGHVS and FQNEAQ. Trimming took 4 bases from V and 8 from J; bases not matched to a gene: 10. The CDR3 totals 15 residues. CDR3: CASSYLQGEHEKLFF. The CDR3 DNA follows: TGTGCCAGCAGCTACCTCCAGGGGGAGCACGAAAAACTGTTTTTT.

V is TRBV30 and J is TRBJ2-5; D might be TRBD1 (6 bases). The V gene lost 1 base and the J gene lost 0 bases, with 9 bases spanning the gap. There are 14 residues in the CDR3. The V gene's germline CDR1 is GTSNPN and CDR2 SVGIG (reference sequence). CDR3: CAWSGGQDQETQYF. CDR3 sequence (DNA): TGTGCCTGGAGTGGGGGGCAAGACCAAGAGACCCAGTACTTC.

This chain connects TRBV7-3 to TRBJ1-1; 8 nucleotides agree with TRBD1. The V segment lost 5 bases and the J segment 5 bases; nucleotides outside the gene matches: 4. The CDR3 extends over 13 amino acids. Per the germline V gene, CDR1 is SGHTA and CDR2 is FQGTGA. The CDR3 region has the DNA TGTGCCAGCAGCCTGACAGGGGAGACTGAAGCTTTCTTT. This encodes CASSLTGETEAFF.

This clone was detected only a few times. The rearrangement uses TRBV2 and TRBJ1-1, with D possibly being TRBD1 (6 bases). The CDR3 spans 14 residues. Trimming left V 6 bases short and J 7 bases short, with 18 bases between. The V gene's germline CDR1 is SNHLY and CDR2 FYNNEI. The CDR3 spells CASSPVSKTGEAFF. Here the CDR3 DNA reads TGTGCCAGCAGCCCCGTTAGTAAGACAGGTGAAGCTTTCTTT.

V gene TRBV14 combines with J gene TRBJ1-4; 7 positions match TRBD1. The junction had 2 bases not matched to a gene; V was cut back by 3 bases and J by 4 bases. The germline gives CDR1 SGHDN, CDR2 FVKESK. CDR3 length: 14 residues. CDR3 region: CASSHGTVNEKLFF. CDR3 bases: TGTGCCAGCAGCCACGGGACAGTTAATGAAAAACTGTTTTTT.

V is TRBV5-6 and J is TRBJ2-7, with TRBD2 matching 10 bases. The CDR3 spans 14 residues. V gave up 2 bases and J gave up 7 bases; unmatched junction bases: 6. Germline V gene lookup returns CDR1 SGHDT and CDR2 YYEEEE. The DNA for the CDR3 is TGTGCCAGCAGCTTATTTAGCGGGGGGCGGGAGCAGTACTTC. Amino acid sequence: CASSLFSGGREQYF. Full variable domain (outside the CDR3, taken from reference TRBV5-6 and TRBJ2-7): DAGVTQSPTHLIKTRGQQVTLRCSPKSGHDTVSWYQQALGQGPQFIFQYYEEEERQRGNFPDRFSGHQFPNYSSELNVNALLLGDSALYLCASSLFSGGREQYFGPGTRLTVT.

In this sample, this clone turned up a few times. The V call is TRBV2, the J call TRBJ2-1; maybe TRBD1 (6 bases). Germline-derived CDR1 and CDR2 are SNHLY and FYNNEI. The CDR3 has 13 residues. V shed 5 bases and J shed 7 bases, with 12 bases lying between them. The CDR3 loop is CASSSGAWNEQFF. As DNA, the CDR3 is TGTGCCAGCAGTTCAGGGGCCTGGAATGAGCAGTTCTTC.

The rearrangement uses TRBV7-8 and TRBJ1-5; 7 bases match TRBD1. The CDR3 loop spans 14 amino acids. Trimming cost V 4 bases and J 7 bases; bases outside gene matches: 7. Germline CDR1 and CDR2: SGHVS and FQNEAQ. This CDR3 reads CASSSYRGRQPQHF. The CDR3 nucleotides read TGTGCCAGCAGCTCGTACAGGGGCCGACAGCCCCAGCATTTT. The variable domain in full, with the rest retrieved from reference TRBV7-8 and TRBJ1-5, is GAGVSQSPRYKVAKRGQDVALRCDPISGHVSLFWYQQALGQGPEFLTYFQNEAQLDKSGLPSDRFFAERPEGSVSTLKIQRTQQEDSAVYLCASSSYRGRQPQHFGDGTRLSIL.

This clone has a single count. The V and J genes are TRBV5-1 and TRBJ2-1, with a weak D call TRBD1 (5 bases). Between the trimmed V and J ends, which lost 2 bases and 8 bases, there was a span of 17 bases. The CDR3 loop spans 15 amino acids. Germline-derived CDR1 and CDR2 are SGHRS and YFSETQ. Here the CDR3 DNA reads TGCGCCAGCAGCTTAACAGGAACCTCCGGCGATGAGCAGTTCTTC. This encodes CASSLTGTSGDEQFF.

V and J are TRBV20-1 and TRBJ2-3; D is ambiguous. The V gene lost 3 bases and the J gene lost 5 bases, with 6 bases spanning the gap. Per germline, CDR1 DFQATT and CDR2 SNEGSKA (reference sequence). The CDR3 loop spans 11 amino acids. This chain's CDR3 is CSASPKDTQYF. The DNA of the CDR3 is TGCAGTGCTAGCCCAAAAGATACGCAGTATTTT.

The J gene is TRBJ1-5, the V gene TRBV6-5, with D maybe TRBD1 (6 bases). Germline values: CDR1 MNHEY, CDR2 SVGAGI. This CDR3 contains 13 residues. V was trimmed by 5 bases and J by 11 bases, leaving 16 bases between them. The CDR3 DNA follows: TGTGCCAGCAGTCCACAGGGACCTGGGGCCCAGCATTTT. Its protein product is CASSPQGPGAQHF.

The rearrangement links TRBV13 to TRBJ1-2; D is ambiguous. CDR1 is PRHDT and CDR2 is FYEKMQ in the germline V gene (reference sequence). The CDR3 runs 12 residues. The germline V and J ends were trimmed by 5 bases and 4 bases, with 8 bases remaining between them. This chain's CDR3 is CASSLRSYGYTF. CDR3 coding DNA: TGTGCCAGCAGCCTCCGATCCTATGGCTACACCTTC.